The clone carrying this T cell receptor beta chain was recorded a few times. Its matching antigen is unknown. The sample originates from a study of T cell responses to AZD1222 COVID-19 vaccine. Findings and caveats of the study: Per reports, nearly half of all spike-specific TCRs target regions that are unmutated in variants. Seropositive status at baseline applied to only five or six AZD1222 recipients. Along spike, vaccine-associated CD4 TCRs were found throughout, with dominance at 160-218 and 743-854.

The germline CDR1 and CDR2 sequences are SGHTA and FQGNSA. This CDR3 has 15 amino acids. With V trimmed by 3 bases and J by 0 bases, 2 bases remained unmatched. Clones were read by immunoSEQ multiplex PCR, and TCRdb kept only the in-frame ones, dropping some. The table records about 110,000 clones, 75% to 90% of them present only once. This sequence was found in an adult in good health. The rearrangement joins TRBV7-2 to TRBJ1-5; TRBD1 agrees at 7 bases. Specimen: peripheral blood, collected on day 0 of AZD1222 vaccination. The CDR3 DNA reads as TGTGCCAGCAGCTTGACAGGGTTTAGCAATCAGCCCCAGCATTTT. Translated: CASSLTGFSNQPQHF.